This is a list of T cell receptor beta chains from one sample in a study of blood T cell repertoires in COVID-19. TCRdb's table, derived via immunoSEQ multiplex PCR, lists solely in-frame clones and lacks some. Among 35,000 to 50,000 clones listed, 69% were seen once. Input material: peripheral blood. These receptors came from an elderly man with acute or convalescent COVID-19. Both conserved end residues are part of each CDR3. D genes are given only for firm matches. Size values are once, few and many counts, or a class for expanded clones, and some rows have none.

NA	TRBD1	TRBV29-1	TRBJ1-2	TGCAGCGTTGGTCGTGGAGGGGGCGCTAACTATGGCTACACCTTC	CSVGRGGGANYGYTF
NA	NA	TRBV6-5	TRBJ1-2	TGTGCCAGCAAATCAACAGGGAACTATGGCTACACCTTC	CASKSTGNYGYTF
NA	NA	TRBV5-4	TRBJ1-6	TGTGCCAGCAGCTTAAACCCGGGGGATAATTCACCCCTCCACTTT	CASSLNPGDNSPLHF
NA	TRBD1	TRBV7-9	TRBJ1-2	TGTGCCAGCAGCCTGACAGGGGGGATTAGGAGCTACACCTTC	CASSLTGGIRSYTF
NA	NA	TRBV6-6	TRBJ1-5	TGTGCCAGCAGTCTACTTGGTCAGCCCCAGCATTTT	CASSLLGQPQHF
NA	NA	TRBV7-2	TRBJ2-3	TGTGCCAGCAGCTTAGTACCACGGGCAGATACGCAGTATTTT	CASSLVPRADTQYF
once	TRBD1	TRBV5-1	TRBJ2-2	TGCGCCAGCAGCGAAACCGGGACAGGGATTTGGGGGGAGCTGTTTTTT	CASSETGTGIWGELFF
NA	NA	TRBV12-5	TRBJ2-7	TGTGCTAGTGGCACTACAGGGAGCGAGCAGTACTTC	CASGTTGSEQYF
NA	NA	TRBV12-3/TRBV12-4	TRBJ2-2	TGTGCCAGCTCCAGTCAGGGATGGCAGCTGTTTTTT	CASSSQGWQLFF
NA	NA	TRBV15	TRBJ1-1	TGTGCCACCAGCTCCCCTGGGGCCTTTGGGAGGTCCACTGAAGCTTTCTTT	CATSSPGAFGRSTEAFF
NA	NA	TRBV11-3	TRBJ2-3	TGTGCCAGCAGCTTAGATCGAAAGGGGGGGCCCGTCGCAGATACGCAGTATTTT	CASSLDRKGGPVADTQYF
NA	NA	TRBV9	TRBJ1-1	TGTGCCAGCAGCCCCCAGGACAGTCCATACACTGAAGCTTTCTTT	CASSPQDSPYTEAFF
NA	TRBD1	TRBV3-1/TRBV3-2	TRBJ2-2	TGTGCCAGCAGCCAAGTGGCCCAGGGGGCGGGAATGGGGAACACCGGGGAGCTGTTTTTT	CASSQVAQGAGMGNTGELFF
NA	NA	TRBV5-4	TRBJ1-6	TGTGCCAGCAGCTTGGCGGATAATTCACCCCTCCACTTT	CASSLADNSPLHF
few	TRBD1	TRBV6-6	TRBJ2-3	TGTGCCAGCAGCCCCTCACAGGGGGGAAGCACAGATACGCAGTATTTT	CASSPSQGGSTDTQYF
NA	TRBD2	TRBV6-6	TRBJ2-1	TGTGCCAGCAGCCAAGAGGGACTAGCGGCCAATGAGCAGTTCTTC	CASSQEGLAANEQFF
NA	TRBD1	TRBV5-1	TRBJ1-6	TGCGCCAGCAGCCCGGGACAGGGCCGGCAATCCTTCGGGAATTCACCCCTCCACTTT	CASSPGQGRQSFGNSPLHF
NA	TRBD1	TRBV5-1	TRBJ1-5	TGCGCCAGCAGCGCAGGGGGACGCAATCAGCCCCAGCATTTT	CASSAGGRNQPQHF
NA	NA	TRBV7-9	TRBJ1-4	TGTGCCAGCAGCCCAGAGACAGGACCTCGGGAAAAACTGTTTTTT	CASSPETGPREKLFF
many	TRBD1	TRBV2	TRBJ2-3	TGTGCCAGTGGACAGGCCACAACAGATACGCAGTATTTT	CASGQATTDTQYF
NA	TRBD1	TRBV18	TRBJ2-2	TGTGCCAGCTCACCTCGACAGGGTGTTAGCACCGGGGAGCTGTTTTTT	CASSPRQGVSTGELFF
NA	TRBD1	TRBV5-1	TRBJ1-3	TGCGCCAGCAGCGGGGACAGTATTGGTGGAAACACCATATATTTT	CASSGDSIGGNTIYF
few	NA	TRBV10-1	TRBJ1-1	TGCGCCAGCAGTGAGAGTGGGAGCGGTGAAGCTTTCTTT	CASSESGSGEAFF
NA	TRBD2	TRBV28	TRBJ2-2	TGTGCCAGCAGTTCCCTAGCGGGGGGGGAGCTGTTTTTT	CASSSLAGGELFF
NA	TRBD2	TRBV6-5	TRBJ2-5	TGTGCCAGCAGACCTAGCGGTCCTGGGACCCAGTACTTC	CASRPSGPGTQYF
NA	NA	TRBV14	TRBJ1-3	TGTGCCAGCAGCCAAGACCCGGGAAACACCATATATTTT	CASSQDPGNTIYF
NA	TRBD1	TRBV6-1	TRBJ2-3	TGTGCCAGCAGTGTTACACAGGGGCTTTCTAGCACAGATACGCAGTATTTT	CASSVTQGLSSTDTQYF
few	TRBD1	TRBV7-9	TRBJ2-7	TGTGCCAGCAGCTTAGACCAGACAGGGGGCAACGAGCAGTACTTC	CASSLDQTGGNEQYF
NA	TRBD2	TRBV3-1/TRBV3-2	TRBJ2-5	TGTGCCAGCAGCCGTATCGGGACTAGCGGGGGGGGTGAGACCCAGTACTTC	CASSRIGTSGGGETQYF
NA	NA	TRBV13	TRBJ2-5	TGTGCCAGCAGCTTAGTGATCGGTATGGTGGAGAGCGAGACCCAGTACTTC	CASSLVIGMVESETQYF
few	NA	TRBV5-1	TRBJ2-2	TGCGCCAGCAGCCCGGAGGGTAGTACCACCGGGGAGCTGTTTTTT	CASSPEGSTTGELFF
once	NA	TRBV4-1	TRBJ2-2	TGCGCCAGCAGCCAAGAGGGAATTACAGGGGGAGGGACCGGGGAGCTGTTTTTT	CASSQEGITGGGTGELFF
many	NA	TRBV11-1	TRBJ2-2	TGTGCCAGCAGCCGGGGGAACACCGGGGAGCTGTTTTTT	CASSRGNTGELFF
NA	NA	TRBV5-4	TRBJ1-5	TGTGCCAGCAGCTTGGGGGGGGAGGGAAATCAGCCCCAGCATTTT	CASSLGGEGNQPQHF
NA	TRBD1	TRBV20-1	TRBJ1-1	TGCAGTGCTAGTATAGACAGGGAGAACACTGAAGCTTTCTTT	CSASIDRENTEAFF
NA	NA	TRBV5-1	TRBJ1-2	TGCGCCAGCAGCTTGGAATCAGGCTACGGCTACACCTTC	CASSLESGYGYTF
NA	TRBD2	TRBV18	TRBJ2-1	TGTGCCAGCTCACCGGGACTAGCGGGAGCTGGCAATGAGCAGTTCTTC	CASSPGLAGAGNEQFF
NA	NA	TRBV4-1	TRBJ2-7	TGCGCCAGCAGCTCGCCGGCGAGGGCCAAATCCTACGAGCAGTACTTC	CASSSPARAKSYEQYF
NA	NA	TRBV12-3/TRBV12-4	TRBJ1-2	TGTGCCAGCAGGGAAACAGGGAGCTATGGCTACACCTTC	CASRETGSYGYTF
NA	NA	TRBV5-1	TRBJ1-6	TGCGCCAGCAGCTTGGTGGGGGCGGGTAATTCACCCCTCCACTTT	CASSLVGAGNSPLHF
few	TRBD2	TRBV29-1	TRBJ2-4	TGCAGCGTGGGGACTAGCGGGGGGACACTAGCCAAAAACATTCAGTACTTC	CSVGTSGGTLAKNIQYF
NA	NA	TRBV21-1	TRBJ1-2	TGTGCCAGCAGCAAAGTATCCGGGAGATATGGCTACACCTTC	CASSKVSGRYGYTF
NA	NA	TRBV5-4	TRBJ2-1	TGTGCCAGCAGCCCCGGCCCAGGCTCCTACAATGAGCAGTTCTTC	CASSPGPGSYNEQFF
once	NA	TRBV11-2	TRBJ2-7	TGTGCCAGCAGCTCTTCCTTCCGGGAAGACGACTACGAGCAGTACTTC	CASSSSFREDDYEQYF
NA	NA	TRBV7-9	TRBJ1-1	TGTGCCAGCAGCCCGGAGACAGCGAACACTGAAGCTTTCTTT	CASSPETANTEAFF
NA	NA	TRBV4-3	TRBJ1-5	TGCGCCAGCAGCCAAGATGTGAGTTACAATCAGCCCCAGCATTTT	CASSQDVSYNQPQHF
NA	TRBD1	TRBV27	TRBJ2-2	TGTGCCAGCAGTTTCGGGACAGGGGACACCGGGGAGCTGTTTTTT	CASSFGTGDTGELFF
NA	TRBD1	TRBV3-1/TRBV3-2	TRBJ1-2	TGTGCCAGCAGCCAAGGGACTTTAAGACAGGGAGGATATGGCTACACCTTC	CASSQGTLRQGGYGYTF
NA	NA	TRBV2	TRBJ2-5	TGTGCCAGCAGTGAAGGGCTAGGGGCCCGAGAGACCCAGTACTTC	CASSEGLGARETQYF
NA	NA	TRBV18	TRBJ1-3	TGTGCCAGCTCACTAGACGCGACAGTCTCTGGAAACACCATATATTTT	CASSLDATVSGNTIYF
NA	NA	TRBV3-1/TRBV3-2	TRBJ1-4	TGTGCCAGCAGCCAAGAAGGAGGCGGATCCAAACCCGTTTTT	CASSQEGGGSKPVF
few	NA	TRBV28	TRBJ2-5	TGTGCCAGCAGTCCTCCGAGAGGAGATCAAGAGACCCAGTACTTC	CASSPPRGDQETQYF
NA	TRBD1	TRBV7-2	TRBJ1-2	TGTGCCAGCAGCCCACAGGGACAGGCTAACTATGGCTACACCTTC	CASSPQGQANYGYTF
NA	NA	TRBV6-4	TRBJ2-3	TGTGCCAGCAGCGTTAGCGGAGCAGATACGCAGTATTTT	CASSVSGADTQYF